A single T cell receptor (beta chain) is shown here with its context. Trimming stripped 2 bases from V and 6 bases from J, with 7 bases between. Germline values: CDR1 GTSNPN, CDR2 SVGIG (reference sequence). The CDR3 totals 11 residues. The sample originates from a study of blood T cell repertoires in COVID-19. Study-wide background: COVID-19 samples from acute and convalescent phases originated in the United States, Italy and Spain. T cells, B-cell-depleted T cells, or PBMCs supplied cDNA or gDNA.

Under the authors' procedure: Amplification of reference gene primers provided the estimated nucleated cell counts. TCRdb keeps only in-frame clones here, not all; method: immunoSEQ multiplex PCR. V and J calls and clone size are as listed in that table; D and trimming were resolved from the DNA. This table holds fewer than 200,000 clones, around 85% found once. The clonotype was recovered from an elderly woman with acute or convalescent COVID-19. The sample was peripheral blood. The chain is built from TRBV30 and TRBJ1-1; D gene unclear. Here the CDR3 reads CAWSFQSEAFF. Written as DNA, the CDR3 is TGTGCCTGGAGTTTCCAGTCTGAAGCTTTCTTT.